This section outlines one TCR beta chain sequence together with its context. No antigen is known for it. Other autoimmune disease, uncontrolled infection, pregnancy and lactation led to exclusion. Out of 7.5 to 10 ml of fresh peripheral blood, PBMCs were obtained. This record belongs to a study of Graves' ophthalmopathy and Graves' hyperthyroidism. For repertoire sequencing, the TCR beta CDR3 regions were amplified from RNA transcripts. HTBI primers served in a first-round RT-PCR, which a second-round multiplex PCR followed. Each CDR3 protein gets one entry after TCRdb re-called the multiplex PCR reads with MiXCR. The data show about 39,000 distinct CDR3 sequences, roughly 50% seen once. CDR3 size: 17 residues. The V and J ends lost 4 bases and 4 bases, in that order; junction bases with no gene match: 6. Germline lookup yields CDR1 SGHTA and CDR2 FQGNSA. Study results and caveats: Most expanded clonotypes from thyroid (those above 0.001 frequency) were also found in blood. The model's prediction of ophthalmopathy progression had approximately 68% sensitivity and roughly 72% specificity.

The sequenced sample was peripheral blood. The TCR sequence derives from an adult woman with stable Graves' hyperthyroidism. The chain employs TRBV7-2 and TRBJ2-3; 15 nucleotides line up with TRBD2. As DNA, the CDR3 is TGTGCCAGCAGCTCCGGACTAGCGGGAGGGCCCCCAGATACGCAGTATTTT. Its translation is CASSSGLAGGPPDTQYF. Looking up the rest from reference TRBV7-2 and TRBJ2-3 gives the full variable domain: GAGVSQSPSNKVTEKGKDVELRCDPISGHTALYWYRQSLGQGLEFLIYFQGNSAPDKSGLPSDRFSAERTGGSVSTLTIQRTQQEDSAVYLCASSSGLAGGPPDTQYFGPGTRLTVL.